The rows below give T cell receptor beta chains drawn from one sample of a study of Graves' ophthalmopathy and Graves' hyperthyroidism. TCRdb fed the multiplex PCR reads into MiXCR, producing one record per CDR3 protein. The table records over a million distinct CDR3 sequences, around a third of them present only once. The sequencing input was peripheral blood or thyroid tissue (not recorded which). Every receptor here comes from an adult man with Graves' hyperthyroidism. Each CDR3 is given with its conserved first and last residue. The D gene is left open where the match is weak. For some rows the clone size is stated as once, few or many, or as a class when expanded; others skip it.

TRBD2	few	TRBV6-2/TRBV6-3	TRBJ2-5	CASSYLAGAVETQYF	TGTGCCAGCAGTTACCTAGCGGGGGCTGTAGAGACCCAGTACTTC
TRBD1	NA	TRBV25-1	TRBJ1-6	CACSATVGQGNSPLHF	TGTGCCTGCAGTGCCACCGTCGGACAGGGTAATTCACCCCTCCACTTT
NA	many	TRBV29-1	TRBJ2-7	CSVKTVIHEQYF	TGCAGCGTCAAGACAGTAATCCACGAGCAGTACTTC
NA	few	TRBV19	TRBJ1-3	CASKTKINSGNTIYF	TGTGCCAGTAAAACGAAGATAAACTCTGGAAACACCATATATTTT
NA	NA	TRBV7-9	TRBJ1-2	CASTEANYGYTF	TGTGCCAGCACCGAGGCAAACTATGGCTACACCTTC
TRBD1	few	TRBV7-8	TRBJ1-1	CASSLDRGPGGTEAFF	TGTGCCAGCAGCTTGGACAGGGGACCAGGGGGCACTGAAGCTTTCTTT
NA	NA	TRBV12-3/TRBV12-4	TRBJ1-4	CASSPPLGTNEKLFF	TGTGCCAGCAGTCCCCCGCTTGGAACTAATGAAAAACTGTTTTTT
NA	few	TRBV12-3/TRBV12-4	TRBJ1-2	CASSSTDKLGYGYTF	TGTGCCAGCAGTTCGACAGATAAACTAGGGTATGGCTACACCTTC
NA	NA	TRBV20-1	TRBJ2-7	CSARGGGTYEQYF	TGCAGTGCTAGAGGAGGAGGGACCTACGAGCAGTACTTC
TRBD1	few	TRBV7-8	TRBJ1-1	CASSKTQGAAAEAFF	TGTGCCAGCAGCAAAACTCAGGGGGCGGCTGCTGAAGCTTTCTTT
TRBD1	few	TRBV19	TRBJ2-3	CASSLQGALTDTQYF	TGTGCCAGTAGTTTACAGGGGGCTCTTACAGATACGCAGTATTTT
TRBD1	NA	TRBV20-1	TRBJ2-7	CSARGTGPGEQYF	TGCAGTGCTAGAGGGACAGGGCCGGGCGAGCAGTACTTC
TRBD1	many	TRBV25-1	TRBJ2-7	CASRGTGVSYEQYF	TGTGCCAGCAGGGGTACAGGGGTAAGCTACGAGCAGTACTTC
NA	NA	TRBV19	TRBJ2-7	CASKEGGRREQYF	TGTGCCAGTAAGGAGGGAGGTCGAAGAGAGCAGTACTTC
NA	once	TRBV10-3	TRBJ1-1	CAISESDRKAFF	TGTGCCATCAGTGAGTCTGACCGAAAAGCTTTCTTT
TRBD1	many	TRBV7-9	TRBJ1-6	CASSPMVGTGRNSPLHF	TGTGCCAGCAGCCCAATGGTGGGGACAGGAAGAAATTCACCCCTCCACTTT
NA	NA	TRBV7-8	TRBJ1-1	CASSLVREAFF	TGTGCCAGCAGCTTAGTCCGGGAAGCTTTCTTT
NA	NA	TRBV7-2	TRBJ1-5	CASSLDPQHF	TGTGCCAGCAGCTTAGATCCCCAGCATTTT
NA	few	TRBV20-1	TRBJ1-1	CSARISGQGHTEAFF	TGCAGTGCTAGAATCTCTGGACAAGGGCACACTGAAGCTTTCTTT
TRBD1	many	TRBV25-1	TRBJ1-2	CASSQGQGASGYTF	TGTGCCAGCAGCCAGGGACAGGGGGCTTCTGGCTACACCTTC
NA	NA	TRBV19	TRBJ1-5	CATAQTPSNQPQHF	TGTGCCACAGCACAGACGCCTAGCAATCAGCCCCAGCATTTT
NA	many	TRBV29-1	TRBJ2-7	CSAQTLGNGDEQYF	TGCAGTGCACAAACGCTGGGCAATGGGGACGAGCAGTACTTC
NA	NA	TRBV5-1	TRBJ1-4	CASSSGLTMIGKLFF	TGTGCCAGCAGCTCCGGACTGACAATGATTGGAAAACTGTTTTTT
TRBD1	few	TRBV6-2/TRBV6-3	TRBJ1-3	CASSPRQGANPGNTIYF	TGTGCCAGCAGCCCAAGACAGGGGGCGAACCCTGGAAACACCATATATTTT
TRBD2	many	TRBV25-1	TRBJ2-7	CASVAGVHEQYF	TGTGCCAGCGTAGCGGGGGTTCACGAGCAGTACTTC
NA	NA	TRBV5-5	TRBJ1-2	CASSLEPGPGSYGYTF	TGTGCCAGCAGCCTTGAGCCGGGCCCCGGGAGTTATGGCTACACCTTC
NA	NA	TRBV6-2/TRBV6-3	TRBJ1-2	CAAAGTRGYGYTF	TGTGCCGCTGCCGGGACTCGGGGCTATGGCTACACCTTC
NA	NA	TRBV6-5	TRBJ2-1	CASSQSGRYNEQFF	TGTGCCAGCAGTCAATCGGGACGCTACAATGAGCAGTTCTTC
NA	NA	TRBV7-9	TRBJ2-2	CASREIQGLPRELFF	TGTGCCAGCAGAGAAATACAGGGCCTGCCGAGGGAGCTGTTTTTT
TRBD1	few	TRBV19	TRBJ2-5	CASSDRVTQETQYF	TGTGCCAGTTCGGACAGGGTGACCCAAGAGACCCAGTACTTC
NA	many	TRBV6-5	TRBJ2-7	CASSAYGAYEQYF	TGTGCCAGCAGTGCCTACGGAGCATACGAGCAGTACTTC
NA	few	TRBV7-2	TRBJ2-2	CASSKGLSGTSSRELFF	TGTGCCAGCAGCAAAGGGCTTTCGGGAACAAGCTCCCGGGAGCTGTTTTTT
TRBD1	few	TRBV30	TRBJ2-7	CAAKQGTYEQYF	TGTGCCGCAAAACAGGGGACCTACGAGCAGTACTTC
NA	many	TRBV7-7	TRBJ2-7	CASSQEETYEQYF	TGTGCCAGCAGCCAGGAAGAGACCTACGAGCAGTACTTC